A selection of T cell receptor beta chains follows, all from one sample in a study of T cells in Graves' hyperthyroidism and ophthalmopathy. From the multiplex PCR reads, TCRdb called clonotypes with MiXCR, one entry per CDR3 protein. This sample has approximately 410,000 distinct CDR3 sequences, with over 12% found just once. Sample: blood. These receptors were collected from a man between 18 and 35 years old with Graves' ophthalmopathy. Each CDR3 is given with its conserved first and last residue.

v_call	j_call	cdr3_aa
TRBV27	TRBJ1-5	CASGQGGGSNQPQHF
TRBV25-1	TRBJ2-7	CASSEYTREQYF
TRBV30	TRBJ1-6	CAWTVVGGNNSPLHF
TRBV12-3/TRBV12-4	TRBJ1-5	CASSPSSNQPQHF
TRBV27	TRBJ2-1	CASTRGGFSYNEQFF
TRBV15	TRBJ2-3	CATSRDLGEANTQYF
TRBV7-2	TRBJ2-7	CASSLRLAGDEQYF
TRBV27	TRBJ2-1	CASSLWRDGPYNEQFF
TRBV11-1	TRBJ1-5	CASSQPPGQGIMVSNQPQHF
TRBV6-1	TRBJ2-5	CASMAGGQETQYF
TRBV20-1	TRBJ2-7	CSAREVTSGIKYEQYF
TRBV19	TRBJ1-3	CASSSILSGNTIYF
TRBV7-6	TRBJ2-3	CASSFTPSRTDTQYF
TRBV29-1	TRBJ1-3	CSVEDREIGNTIYF
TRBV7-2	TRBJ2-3	CASSQTGRSTDTQYF
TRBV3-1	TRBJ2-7	CASSSTPDNYYEQYF
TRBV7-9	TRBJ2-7	CASSTGTGSEQYF
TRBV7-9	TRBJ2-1	CASSGGAGSSYNEQFF
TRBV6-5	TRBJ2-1	CASSYTPSSSYNEQFF
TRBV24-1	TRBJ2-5	CATSDRLARETQYF
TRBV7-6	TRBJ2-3	CASSPTTTFGPDTQYF
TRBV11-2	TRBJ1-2	CASSLETGFYGYTF
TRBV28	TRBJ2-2	CASSSLGLQAGELFF
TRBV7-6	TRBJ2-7	CASSLREAGTYEQYF
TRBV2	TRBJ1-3	CASRKRGDSGNTIYF
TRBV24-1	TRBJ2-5	CATSDATGVGETQYF
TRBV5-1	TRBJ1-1	CASSNRDRGNTEAFF
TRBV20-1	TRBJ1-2	CSGALGRSRNYGYTF
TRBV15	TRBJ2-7	CATSREGMGGYEQYF
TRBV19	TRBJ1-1	CASRKRTADMNTEAFF
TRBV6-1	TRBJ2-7	CASSEDRGHYEQYF
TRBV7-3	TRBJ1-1	CATGTGDEAFF
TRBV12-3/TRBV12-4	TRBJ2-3	CASSSGTGAGDTQYF
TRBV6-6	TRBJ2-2	CASSYSGGPGELFF
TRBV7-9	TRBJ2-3	CASSLTLPTDTQYF
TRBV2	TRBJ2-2	CASSEGQITGELFF
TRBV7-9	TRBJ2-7	CASRRRDRSYEQYF
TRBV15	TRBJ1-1	CATSRDRGTGIEAFF
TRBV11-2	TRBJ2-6	CASRRIRNRDRGPGANVLTF
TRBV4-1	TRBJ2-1	CASSQPRTGSSYNEQFF
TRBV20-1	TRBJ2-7	CSATRGFLMEQYF
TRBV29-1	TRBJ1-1	CSVERVGAEAFF
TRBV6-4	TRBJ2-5	CASSDVQIQETQYF
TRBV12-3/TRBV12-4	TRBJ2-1	CASTQRGLVLYNEQFF
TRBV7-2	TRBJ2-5	CASSLAGRDTGSGETQYF
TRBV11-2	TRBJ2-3	CASSLAVWTDTQYF
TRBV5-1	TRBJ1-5	CASSLGGTPGFQPQHF
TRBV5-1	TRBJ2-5	CASSLGAGQETQYF
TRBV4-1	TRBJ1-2	CASSQVAQGKGYTF
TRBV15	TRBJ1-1	CATSRDEGTEAFF
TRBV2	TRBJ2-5	CATSGGGGETQYF